The 20 T cell receptor beta chains listed next were all sequenced from one sample in a study of TIL therapy for anti-PD-1-resistant metastatic lung cancer. Time point described: pre-treatment sample, taken before nivolumab and TIL therapy. The tumor samples were excised metastases, mostly pleural nodules or supraclavicular lymph nodes. Sequencing used immunoSEQ v3. Data came from immunoSEQ multiplex PCR; TCRdb stores just in-frame clones and leaves some out. The table has nearly 9,500 clones, 76% seen once. The specimen comprised tumor tissue, sampled at baseline. The receptors come from a person aged 25 to 79 with non-small cell lung cancer.

This clone was detected only once. The chain links TRBV27 to TRBJ1-2; 9 nucleotides line up with TRBD1. V trimming: 5 bases; J trimming: 5 bases; junction bases outside the gene matches: 21. This CDR3 is built from 19 residues. CDR1 is MNHEY, CDR2 SMNVEV, per germline (reference sequence). The CDR3 spells CASSPYVPGQGELGYGYTF. CDR3 nucleotides: TGTGCCAGCAGTCCCTATGTCCCGGGACAGGGAGAGTTGGGTTATGGCTACACCTTC.

The rearrangement uses TRBV11-2 and TRBJ1-2; D call uncertain. This CDR3 contains 15 residues. From germline, CDR1 is SGHAT and CDR2 FQNNGV. Between the trimmed V and J ends, which lost 1 base and 5 bases, there was a span of 14 bases. The CDR3 protein is CASSLGWGVTYGYTF. CDR3 DNA: TGTGCCAGCAGCTTAGGTTGGGGAGTTACTTATGGCTACACCTTC.

The rearrangement uses TRBV11-1 and TRBJ2-3; unclear D gene. The CDR3 is made up of 14 amino acids. The ends were cut back, 1 base at V and 2 bases at J, with 7 bases in the middle. Germline assignment: CDR1 SGHAT and CDR2 FQDESV (reference sequence). The CDR3 nucleotides read TGTGCCAGCAGCTTAGACAACCCCACAGATACGCAGTATTTT. Protein sequence: CASSLDNPTDTQYF.

V gene TRBV19 combines with J gene TRBJ1-4, with D perhaps matching TRBD1 (6 bases). The length of the CDR3 is 14 residues. Germline V lookup: CDR1 LNHDA, CDR2 SQIVND (reference sequence). V dropped 10 bases and J dropped 7 bases, with 19 bases sitting between them. As DNA, the CDR3 is TGTGCCATCAACCCAGGGGCCGGAGGTGAAAAACTGTTTTTT. This sequence encodes CAINPGAGGEKLFF.

The V and J genes are TRBV12-5 and TRBJ2-1, with D tentatively TRBD2 (6 bases). This CDR3 spans 14 amino acids. The ends were cut back, 6 bases at V and 0 bases at J, with 9 bases in the middle. Germline CDR1 is LGHNT and CDR2 is FRNRAP. The CDR3 sequence is CASGLADSYNEQFF. In DNA, the CDR3 is TGTGCTAGTGGGTTAGCGGACTCCTACAATGAGCAGTTCTTC.

This clone was observed a few times. The V call is TRBV5-1, the J call TRBJ1-1; D remains unclear. CDR3 size: 13 residues. Germline V gene sequence: CDR1 SGHRS, CDR2 YFSETQ. Between the trimmed V and J ends, which lost 1 base and 0 bases, there was a span of 4 bases. CDR3 nucleotides: TGCGCCAGCAGCTTGACAGTGAACACTGAAGCTTTCTTT. Translated, it gives CASSLTVNTEAFF.

The chain is built from TRBV11-3 and TRBJ2-7, with D possibly TRBD1 on 8 matching bases. Germline V gene sequence: CDR1 SGHNT, CDR2 YENEEA. V was pared by 0 bases and J by 3 bases, with 12 bases between. The CDR3 loop spans 15 amino acids. The CDR3 is CASSLESGTGYEQYF. The CDR3 nucleotides are TGTGCCAGCAGCTTAGAGAGCGGGACAGGCTACGAGCAGTACTTC.

This chain uses TRBV2 with TRBJ1-1; weak D call: TRBD1 (5 bases). V shed 8 bases and J shed 0 bases, with 16 bases lying between them. The CDR3 loop spans 15 amino acids. The V gene's germline CDR1 is SNHLY and CDR2 FYNNEI. The chain's CDR3 is CASRKGESLNTEAFF. The CDR3 DNA is TGTGCCAGCCGAAAAGGGGAGAGTTTGAACACTGAAGCTTTCTTT.

Here the CDR3 DNA reads TGTGCCAGCAGCCCCCAAAACACCGGGGAGCTGTTTTTT. Its translation is CASSPQNTGELFF. J is TRBJ2-2 and V is TRBV9; D gene uncertain. Deletions cut 4 bases from V and 2 bases from J, with 6 bases between. The germline V gene has CDR1 SGDLS and CDR2 YYNGEE. The CDR3 length is 13 residues. Supplemented by reference TRBV9 and TRBJ2-2, the full variable domain reads DSGVTQTPKHLITATGQRVTLRCSPRSGDLSVYWYQQSLDQGLQFLIQYYNGEERAKGNILERFSAQQFPDLHSELNLSSLELGDSALYFCASSPQNTGELFFGEGSRLTVL.

J is TRBJ1-3 and V is TRBV4-3, with D possibly matching TRBD1 (5 bases). The CDR3 runs to 17 residues. Per the germline V gene, CDR1 is LGHNA and CDR2 is YSLEER. V lost 2 bases and J lost 0, with 14 bases in between. The CDR3 nucleotides read TGCGCCAGCAGCCAAACGTCGACAGCGAGCTCTGGAAACACCATATATTTT. Amino acids: CASSQTSTASSGNTIYF.

This clone was counted once. The J gene is TRBJ1-1, the V gene TRBV28; D unresolved. The V gene lost 2 bases and the J gene lost 3 bases, with 16 bases spanning the gap. This CDR3 has 16 amino acids. Germline V gene sequence: CDR1 MDHEN, CDR2 SYDVKM. CDR3 sequence (DNA): TGTGCCAGCAGTTTAGTAGGGTTAAGCGGGGACACTGAAGCTTTCTTT. It encodes CASSLVGLSGDTEAFF. Full variable domain (remainder filled in from reference TRBV28 and TRBJ1-1): DVKVTQSSRYLVKRTGEKVFLECVQDMDHENMFWYRQDPGLGLRLIYFSYDVKMKEKGDIPEGYSVSREKKERFSLILESASTNQTSMYLCASSLVGLSGDTEAFFGQGTRLTVV.

The chain links TRBV9 to TRBJ2-1; D unresolved. Deletions cut 2 bases from V and 0 bases from J, with 6 bases between. The CDR3 has 14 residues. CDR1 is SGDLS, CDR2 YYNGEE, per germline. Here the CDR3 reads CASSVESSYNEQFF. CDR3 DNA: TGTGCCAGCAGCGTCGAAAGCTCCTACAATGAGCAGTTCTTC.

The V and J genes are TRBV4-2 and TRBJ2-1; D is possibly TRBD1 (5 bases). The CDR3 consists of 15 residues. V was clipped by 1 base and J by 4 bases, with 11 bases between them. Germline V gives CDR1 LGHNA, CDR2 YNFKEQ. The CDR3: CASSQVETAYNEQFF. As DNA, the CDR3 is TGTGCCAGCAGCCAAGTGGAGACAGCGTACAATGAGCAGTTCTTC.

This chain uses TRBV7-3 with TRBJ1-2; 12 bases are shared with TRBD1. V gave up 4 bases and J gave up 7 bases; unmatched junction bases: 4. Germline V CDR1 and CDR2: SGHTA, FQGTGA. The CDR3 sequence is 14 residues long. The CDR3 region has the DNA TGTGCCAGCAGCTCGGGACAGGGGGCCAGTGGCTACACCTTC. Translating gives CASSSGQGASGYTF. Full variable domain (outside the CDR3, taken from reference TRBV7-3 and TRBJ1-2): GAGVSQTPSNKVTEKGKYVELRCDPISGHTALYWYRQSLGQGPEFLIYFQGTGAADDSGLPNDRFFAVRPEGSVSTLKIQRTERGDSAVYLCASSSGQGASGYTFGSGTRLTVV.

This chain links TRBV4-3 with TRBJ2-5; D gene uncertain. The assigned J gene may be wrong: the sequence end matches TRBJ2-7 better. The CDR3 is 14 residues long. CDR1 is LGHNA, CDR2 YSLEER, per germline. The CDR3 here is CASSQDSWPYEQYF. The CDR3 DNA is TGCGCCAGCAGCCAAGACAGTTGGCCCTACGAGCAGTACTTC.

This clone was observed a single time. This rearrangement joins TRBV5-4 to TRBJ2-2, with 10 bases aligning to TRBD1. CDR3 length equals 16 residues. J lost 6 bases, V lost 4 bases, and 9 bases had no gene match. Germline V gene sequence: CDR1 SGHNT, CDR2 YYREEE (reference sequence). DNA of the CDR3: TGTGCCAGCAGCACCCTAGACAGGGGGCAGGCCGGGGAGCTGTTTTTT. Translation: CASSTLDRGQAGELFF.

V is TRBV7-9 and J is TRBJ1-2; TRBD1 is a possible D gene (5 bases). The V and J ends lost 5 bases and 0 bases respectively, with 13 bases between them. There are 15 residues in the CDR3. The germline gives CDR1 SEHNR, CDR2 FQNEAQ (reference sequence). The DNA of the CDR3 is TGTGCCAGCAGCCGAATGACAGCCTCTAACTATGGCTACACCTTC. This encodes CASSRMTASNYGYTF.

The gene calls are TRBV6-1 and TRBJ1-1; no definite D call. V lost 6 bases and J lost 3, with 11 bases in between. The CDR3 has 13 residues. Germline CDR1 and CDR2: MNHNS and SASEGT. For the CDR3, the DNA is TGTGCCAGCAGCCTTGCGGGGTACACTGAAGCTTTCTTT. Translation: CASSLAGYTEAFF.

The sample holds one count of this clone. CDR3 protein: CASSTGGAVNEQYF. CDR3 nucleotides: TGTGCCAGTAGTACAGGGGGGGCGGTCAACGAGCAGTACTTC. The gene calls are TRBV19 and TRBJ2-7; D is possibly TRBD1 or TRBD2 (7 bases each). CDR3 length: 14 amino acids. The germline V gene encodes CDR1 LNHDA and CDR2 SQIVND (reference sequence). V was trimmed by 4 bases and J by 5 bases, leaving 15 bases between them.

The chain recombines TRBV7-2 with TRBJ1-1; no definite D call. Germline V gives CDR1 SGHTA, CDR2 FQGNSA. V gave up 0 bases and J gave up 1 base, with 6 bases separating them. This CDR3 has 14 amino acids. The CDR3 here is CASSLARENTEAFF. As DNA, the CDR3 is TGTGCCAGCAGCTTAGCTAGGGAGAACACTGAAGCTTTCTTT.